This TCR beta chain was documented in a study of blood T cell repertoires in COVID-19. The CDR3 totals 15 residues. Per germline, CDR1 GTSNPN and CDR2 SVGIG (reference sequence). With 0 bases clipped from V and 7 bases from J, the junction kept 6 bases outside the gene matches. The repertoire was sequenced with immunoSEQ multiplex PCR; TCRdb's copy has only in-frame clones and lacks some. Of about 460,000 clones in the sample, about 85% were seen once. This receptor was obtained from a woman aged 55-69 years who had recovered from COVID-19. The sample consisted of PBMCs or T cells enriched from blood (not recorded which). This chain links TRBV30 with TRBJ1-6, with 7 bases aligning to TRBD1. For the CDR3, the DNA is TGTGCCTGGAGTGTACGGGGGACAGCAAATTCACCCCTCCACTTT. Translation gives CAWSVRGTANSPLHF.